These 7 T cell receptor beta chains were sequenced from one sample in a study of cytomegalovirus exposure and HLA in healthy donors. The PCR used 60 Vbeta and 13 Jbeta primers. TCRdb's copy holds only in-frame clones and misses some; the assay was immunoSEQ multiplex PCR. The sample shows about 130,000 clones, approximately 83% of them seen only once. The sequencing input was PBMCs. The receptors originated from a middle-aged man in good health and CMV-seronegative.

The chain couples TRBV25-1 to TRBJ2-3; 8 bases agree with TRBD2. The ends lost 0 bases at V and 4 bases at J; junction bases unmatched: 9. There are 17 residues in the CDR3. The germline V gene encodes CDR1 MGHDK and CDR2 SYGVNS. Written as DNA, the CDR3 is TGTGCCAGCAGTGAATATAGCGGGGCTCGAGCGGCAGATACGCAGTATTTT. Translated: CASSEYSGARAADTQYF.

V gene TRBV10-3 combines with J gene TRBJ2-1; 8 bases are a match to TRBD1. The CDR3 runs 14 residues. Trimming at V came to 11 bases and at J to 7 bases, leaving 13 bases not matched to a gene. Germline V gene sequence: CDR1 ENHRY, CDR2 SYGVKD. CDR3 region: CAALSGQGWNEQFF. The CDR3 coding sequence is TGTGCCGCCCTTTCCGGACAGGGCTGGAATGAGCAGTTCTTC.

The J gene is TRBJ1-2, the V gene TRBV7-3, with a possible D match to TRBD1 (6 bases). This CDR3 comprises 13 residues. V was shortened by 4 bases and J by 3 bases, with 9 bases between the two germline ends. Germline CDR1 SGHTA, CDR2 FQGTGA. CDR3 sequence (DNA): TGTGCCAGCAGCTCACAGGGAGACTATGGCTACACCTTC. This encodes CASSSQGDYGYTF.

This chain joins TRBV4-1 and TRBJ2-7, with 12 bases matching TRBD2. The ends lost 6 bases at V and 9 bases at J; junction bases unmatched: 6. Germline V gene lookup returns CDR1 MGHRA and CDR2 YSYEKL. This CDR3 contains 13 residues. This chain's CDR3 is CASSLAGGSLQYF. CDR3 DNA: TGCGCCAGCAGTCTAGCGGGGGGGTCGTTGCAGTACTTC.

V gene TRBV28 combines with J gene TRBJ1-5; no clear D. This CDR3 has 12 residues. V lost 10 bases, J lost 5 bases, and 12 bases lay in between. Per germline, CDR1 MDHEN and CDR2 SYDVKM. The CDR3 is CATNGVDQPQHF. As DNA, the CDR3 is TGTGCCACCAACGGGGTGGATCAGCCCCAGCATTTT.

The rearrangement joins TRBV2 to TRBJ1-2, with D unresolved. V lost 3 bases and J 4 bases, leaving 9 bases between the germline ends. CDR3 length: 13 residues. Germline V gene lookup returns CDR1 SNHLY and CDR2 FYNNEI. The CDR3 bases are TGTGCCAGCAGTGACGGGAACTCCTATGGCTACACCTTC. Translation: CASSDGNSYGYTF.

The chain couples TRBV9 to TRBJ1-3, with 9 bases aligning to TRBD1. The germline V gene encodes CDR1 SGDLS and CDR2 YYNGEE. J lost 4 bases, V lost 4 bases, and 9 bases had no gene match. This CDR3 has 16 amino acids. CDR3 nucleotide sequence: TGTGCCAGCAGCTTACAAGACAGGGGGTCAGGAAACACCATATATTTT. This gives the protein CASSLQDRGSGNTIYF.